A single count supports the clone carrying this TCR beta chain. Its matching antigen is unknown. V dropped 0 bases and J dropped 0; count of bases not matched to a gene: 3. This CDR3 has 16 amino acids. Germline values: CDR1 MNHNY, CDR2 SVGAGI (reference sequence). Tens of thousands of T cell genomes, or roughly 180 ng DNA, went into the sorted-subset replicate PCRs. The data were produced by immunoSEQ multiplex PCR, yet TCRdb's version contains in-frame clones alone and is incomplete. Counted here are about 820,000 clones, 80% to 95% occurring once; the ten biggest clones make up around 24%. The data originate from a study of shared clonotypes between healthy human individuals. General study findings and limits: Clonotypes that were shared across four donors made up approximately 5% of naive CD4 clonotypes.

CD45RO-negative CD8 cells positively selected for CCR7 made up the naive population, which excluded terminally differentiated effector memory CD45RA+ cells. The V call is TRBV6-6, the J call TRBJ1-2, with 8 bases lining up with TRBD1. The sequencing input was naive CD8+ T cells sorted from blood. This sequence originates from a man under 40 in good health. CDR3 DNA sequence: TGTGCCAGCAGTTACTCTGGGACAGGCCCTAACTATGGCTACACCTTC. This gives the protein CASSYSGTGPNYGYTF.